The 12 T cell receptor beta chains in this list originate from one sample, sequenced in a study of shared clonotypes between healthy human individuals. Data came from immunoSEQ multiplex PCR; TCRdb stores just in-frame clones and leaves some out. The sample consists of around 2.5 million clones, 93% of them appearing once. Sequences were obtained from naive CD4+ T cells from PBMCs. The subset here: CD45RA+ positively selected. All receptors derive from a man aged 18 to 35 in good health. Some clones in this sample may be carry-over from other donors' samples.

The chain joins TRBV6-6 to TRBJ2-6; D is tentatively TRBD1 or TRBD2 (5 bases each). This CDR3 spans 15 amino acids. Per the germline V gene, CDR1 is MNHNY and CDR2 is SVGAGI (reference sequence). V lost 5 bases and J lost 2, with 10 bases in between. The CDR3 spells CASSGTEAGANVLTF. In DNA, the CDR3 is TGTGCCAGCAGTGGGACGGAAGCTGGGGCCAACGTCCTGACTTTC.

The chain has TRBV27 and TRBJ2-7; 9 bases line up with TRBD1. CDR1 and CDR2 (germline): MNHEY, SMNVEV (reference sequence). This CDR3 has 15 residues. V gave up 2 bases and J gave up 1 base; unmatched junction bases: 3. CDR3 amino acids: CASSLVGTGSYEQYF. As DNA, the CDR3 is TGTGCCAGCAGTTTAGTAGGGACAGGGTCCTACGAGCAGTACTTC.

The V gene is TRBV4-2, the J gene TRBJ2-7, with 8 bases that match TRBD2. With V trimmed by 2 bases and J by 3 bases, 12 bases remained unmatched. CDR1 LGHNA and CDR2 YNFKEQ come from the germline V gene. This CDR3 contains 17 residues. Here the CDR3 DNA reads TGTGCCAGCAGCCAAAATAGCGGGGCTGTCCTACACTACGAGCAGTACTTC. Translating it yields CASSQNSGAVLHYEQYF.

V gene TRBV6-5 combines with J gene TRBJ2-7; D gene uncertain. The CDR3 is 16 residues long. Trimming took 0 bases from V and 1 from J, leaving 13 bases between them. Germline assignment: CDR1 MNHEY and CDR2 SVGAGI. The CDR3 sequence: CASSYSSSRPSYEQYF. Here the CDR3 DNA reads TGTGCCAGCAGTTACTCTAGTTCTCGGCCTTCCTACGAGCAGTACTTC.

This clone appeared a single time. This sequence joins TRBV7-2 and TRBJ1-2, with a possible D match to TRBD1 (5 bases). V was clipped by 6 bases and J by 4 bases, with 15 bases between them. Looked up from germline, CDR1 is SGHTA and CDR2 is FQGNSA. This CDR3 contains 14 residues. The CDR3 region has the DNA TGTGCCAGCAGGGTAGCCAGGGTGGGCTATGGCTACACCTTC. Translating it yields CASRVARVGYGYTF.

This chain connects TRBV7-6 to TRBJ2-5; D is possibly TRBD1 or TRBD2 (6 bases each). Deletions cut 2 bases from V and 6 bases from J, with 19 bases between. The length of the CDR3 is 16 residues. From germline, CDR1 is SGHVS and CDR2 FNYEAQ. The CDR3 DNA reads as TGTGCCAGCAGCTTAAATCAAGGGGGGACGGCACAGACCCAGTACTTC. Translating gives CASSLNQGGTAQTQYF.

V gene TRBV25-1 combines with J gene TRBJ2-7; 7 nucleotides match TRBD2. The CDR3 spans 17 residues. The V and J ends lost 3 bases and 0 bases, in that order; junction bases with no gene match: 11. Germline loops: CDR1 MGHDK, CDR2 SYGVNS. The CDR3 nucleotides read TGTGCCAGCAGTGAGGGACTATCCGTTCCCCTCTCCTACGAGCAGTACTTC. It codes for CASSEGLSVPLSYEQYF.

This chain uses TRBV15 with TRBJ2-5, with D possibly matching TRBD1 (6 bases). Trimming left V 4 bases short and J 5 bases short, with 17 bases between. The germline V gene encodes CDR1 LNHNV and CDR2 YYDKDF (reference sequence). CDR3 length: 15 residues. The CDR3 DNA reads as TGTGCCACCAGCAACCAGGACAGTATAACGGAGACCCAGTACTTC. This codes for CATSNQDSITETQYF.

CDR3 sequence (DNA): TGTGCCAGTAGTATAGCCGACTTGTATGGCTACACCTTC. Translating gives CASSIADLYGYTF. The chain links TRBV19 to TRBJ1-2; D is undetermined. This CDR3 region has 13 residues. Between the trimmed V and J ends, which lost 1 base and 5 bases, there was a span of 8 bases. Per the germline V gene, CDR1 is LNHDA and CDR2 is SQIVND (reference sequence).

The CDR3 region is CASSDSGSADTQYF. CDR3 coding DNA: TGTGCCAGCAGTGATTCCGGGAGTGCAGATACGCAGTATTTT. The gene calls are TRBV25-1 and TRBJ2-3; the D gene is possibly TRBD2 (6 bases). Germline-derived CDR1 and CDR2 are MGHDK and SYGVNS. This CDR3 has 14 residues. Trimming removed 3 bases at V and 4 bases at J, with 11 bases between. Full variable domain (missing parts from reference TRBV25-1 and TRBJ2-3): EADIYQTPRYLVIGTGKKITLECSQTMGHDKMYWYQQDPGMELHLIHYSYGVNSTEKGDLSSESTVSRIRTEHFPLTLESARPSHTSQYLCASSDSGSADTQYFGPGTRLTVL.

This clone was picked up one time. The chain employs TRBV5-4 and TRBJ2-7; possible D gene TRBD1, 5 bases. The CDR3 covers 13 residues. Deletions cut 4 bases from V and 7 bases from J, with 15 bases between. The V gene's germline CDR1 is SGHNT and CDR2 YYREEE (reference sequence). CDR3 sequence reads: CASSVDGRVEQYF. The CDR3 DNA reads TGTGCCAGCAGCGTGGACGGCAGGGTTGAGCAGTACTTC.

The CDR3 DNA follows: TGCGCCAGCAGCCACCCCGGGACAAGTAGGTACAATGAGCAGTTCTTC. Translating it yields CASSHPGTSRYNEQFF. The genes are TRBV4-1 and TRBJ2-1, with a weak D call TRBD1 (6 bases). Trimming pared 3 bases from V and 4 bases from J, leaving 16 bases between. The CDR3 totals 16 residues. Germline values: CDR1 MGHRA, CDR2 YSYEKL.